These T cell receptor beta chains were read from a single sample in a study of Graves' ophthalmopathy and Graves' hyperthyroidism. Using its own MiXCR run on the multiplex PCR reads, TCRdb lists one record per CDR3 protein. The sample yields around 470,000 distinct CDR3 sequences, about 15% seen once. Material for sequencing was blood. The receptors originated from a woman aged 30 to 39 with Graves' ophthalmopathy. CDR3s include the opening cysteine and the closing phenylalanine or tryptophan. Each record gives: CDR3 protein, CDR3 DNA, V gene, D gene, clone size, J gene. A D gene is named only where the DNA matches it firmly. Clone sizes are given selectively: once, few, many, or a class where the clone is expanded.

CSVERGRTTEAFF,TGCAGCGTTGAGAGGGGACGAACCACTGAAGCTTTCTTT,TRBV29-1,.,many,TRBJ1-1
CASSDEEGNQPQHF,TGTGCCAGCAGTGACGAGGAGGGCAATCAGCCCCAGCATTTT,TRBV28,.,.,TRBJ1-5
CASSNPPGQERDGYTF,TGTGCCAGCAGTAACCCGCCGGGACAGGAGAGAGATGGCTACACCTTC,TRBV6-5,TRBD1,many,TRBJ1-2
CATNPVLGTGELFF,TGTGCCACCAACCCGGTCTTGGGCACCGGGGAGCTGTTTTTT,TRBV6-5,.,many,TRBJ2-2
CASRTGDGGYTF,TGTGCCAGCAGGACAGGTGACGGCGGCTACACCTTC,TRBV12-3/TRBV12-4,.,once,TRBJ1-2
CASSQEWTANTEAFF,TGTGCCAGCAGCCAAGAGTGGACAGCGAACACTGAAGCTTTCTTT,TRBV3-1,.,many,TRBJ1-1
CAIRPGAGSSYEQYF,TGTGCCATCAGGCCGGGGGCCGGGAGCTCCTACGAGCAGTACTTC,TRBV10-3,.,many,TRBJ2-7
CSAKLEAGASAEAFF,TGCAGTGCGAAGCTCGAGGCCGGGGCTAGCGCTGAAGCTTTCTTT,TRBV20-1,.,once,TRBJ1-1
CATSRDYGYTF,TGTGCCACCAGTCGGGACTATGGCTACACCTTC,TRBV2,.,many,TRBJ1-2
CASSPAGVAKNIKYF,TGTGCCAGCTCACCAGCGGGGGTAGCCAAAAACATTAAGTACTTC,TRBV18,TRBD2,.,TRBJ2-4
CASSIGMPRSPLHF,TGTGCCAGCAGCATAGGGATGCCTCGCTCACCCCTCCACTTT,TRBV11-2,.,few,TRBJ1-6
CASSQETQAPFQQYF,TGTGCCAGCAGTCAAGAAACACAAGCCCCTTTTCAGCAGTACTTC,TRBV11-2,.,many,TRBJ2-7
CASNTPPGQGYTEAFF,TGTGCCAGCAATACTCCACCGGGACAGGGGTACACTGAAGCTTTCTTT,TRBV6-5,TRBD1,many,TRBJ1-1
CSARTGSNGELVF,TGCAGTGCTAGAACTGGGTCTAACGGGGAGCTGGTTTTT,TRBV20-1,.,.,TRBJ2-2
CASSPRDNSPLHF,TGCGCCAGCAGCCCGAGGGATAATTCACCCCTCCACTTT,TRBV5-1,.,many,TRBJ1-6
CASSLTRVIGTGELFF,TGTGCCAGCAGTTTAACACGGGTCATAGGGACCGGGGAGCTGTTTTTT,TRBV6-5,.,many,TRBJ2-2
CANSKRQSMNTGELFF,TGTGCCAACAGCAAACGACAGTCGATGAACACCGGGGAGCTGTTTTTT,TRBV11-2,.,few,TRBJ2-2
CASRRLRVSYTEAFF,TGTGCCAGCAGACGGCTGCGGGTCTCTTACACTGAAGCTTTCTTT,TRBV6-5,.,many,TRBJ1-1
CASSSSNYGGELFF,TGTGCCAGCAGCTCTAGCAACTATGGAGGGGAGCTGTTTTTT,TRBV4-2,.,few,TRBJ2-2
CASSLWTTRDSGNTIYF,TGTGCCAGCAGTTTATGGACCACGAGGGACTCTGGAAACACCATATATTTT,TRBV12-3/TRBV12-4,.,many,TRBJ1-3
CASSQSIGPYEQYF,TGTGCCAGCAGCCAATCTATAGGCCCCTACGAGCAGTACTTC,TRBV3-1,.,many,TRBJ2-7
CASRERQGKETQYF,TGTGCCAGCAGAGAAAGGCAGGGGAAAGAGACCCAGTACTTC,TRBV28,.,few,TRBJ2-5
CSARSGRGGRRTGELFF,TGCAGTGCTAGGAGTGGGCGGGGGGGACGTAGGACCGGGGAGCTGTTTTTT,TRBV20-1,TRBD2,.,TRBJ2-2
CATSVGGTGELFF,TGTGCCACCAGTGTAGGTGGTACCGGGGAGCTGTTTTTT,TRBV24-1,.,.,TRBJ2-2
CASSFIAAGLQTQYF,TGTGCCAGCAGTTTTATAGCGGCGGGGCTACAGACCCAGTACTTC,TRBV27,.,many,TRBJ2-5
CASSWTGSDYEQYF,TGTGCCAGCAGTTGGACAGGGTCGGACTACGAGCAGTACTTC,TRBV6-5,TRBD1,many,TRBJ2-7
CASSPPGVAGGENIQYF,TGCGCCAGCAGCCCCCCAGGGGTAGCGGGAGGTGAAAACATTCAGTACTTC,TRBV5-1,TRBD2,.,TRBJ2-4
CASSLVRSYGYTF,TGTGCCAGCAGCCTCGTTAGGAGCTATGGCTACACCTTC,TRBV14,.,many,TRBJ1-2
CATSGQGMNEQYF,TGTGCCACTTCAGGACAGGGGATGAACGAGCAGTACTTC,TRBV10-3,TRBD1,many,TRBJ2-7
CASSDSGQGESGELFF,TGTGCCAGCAGTGACTCAGGCCAGGGGGAAAGCGGGGAGCTGTTTTTT,TRBV6-4,TRBD1,many,TRBJ2-2
CASSPRVYGYTF,TGTGCCAGCAGTCCCAGGGTTTATGGCTACACCTTC,TRBV6-1,.,many,TRBJ1-2
CASSLGQGASEQYF,TGTGCCAGCAGCTTAGGACAGGGGGCGAGTGAGCAGTACTTC,TRBV7-2,TRBD1,many,TRBJ2-7
CASRDREVYEQYF,TGTGCCAGCAGGGACAGGGAGGTTTACGAGCAGTACTTC,TRBV6-1,TRBD1,many,TRBJ2-7
CASSLQRNGELFF,TGTGCCAGCAGCTTACAGCGAAACGGGGAGCTGTTTTTT,TRBV7-9,.,many,TRBJ2-2
CASSVGLAGGGETQYF,TGTGCCAGCAGCGTAGGACTAGCGGGGGGAGGTGAGACCCAGTACTTC,TRBV9,TRBD2,many,TRBJ2-5
CASSAIGTSGRYEQYF,TGTGCCAGCAGTGCTATTGGGACTAGCGGGAGATACGAGCAGTACTTC,TRBV28,TRBD2,many,TRBJ2-7
CASSLALGGGYTF,TGTGCCAGCAGCTTAGCTCTAGGAGGTGGCTACACCTTC,TRBV7-2,.,many,TRBJ1-2
CASSGGWRSSNQPQHF,TGTGCCAGCAGTGGGGGATGGCGAAGTAGCAATCAGCCCCAGCATTTT,TRBV12-3/TRBV12-4,.,many,TRBJ1-5
CASTGTSSGTQYF,TGTGCCAGCACCGGGACTAGCTCGGGGACCCAGTACTTC,TRBV2,TRBD2,.,TRBJ2-5
CASSTRDSSYEQYF,TGTGCCAGCAGCACTCGGGACAGCTCCTACGAGCAGTACTTC,TRBV7-2,TRBD1,many,TRBJ2-7
CSVAPDGYEQYF,TGCAGCGTTGCCCCGGACGGTTACGAGCAGTACTTC,TRBV29-1,.,many,TRBJ2-7
CASSPSGGGGTYEQYF,TGCGCCAGCAGCCCGTCTGGCGGCGGGGGGACCTACGAGCAGTACTTC,TRBV4-1,TRBD2,.,TRBJ2-7
CASSTGRLNSPLHF,TGTGCCAGTAGTACCGGACGGCTGAATTCACCCCTCCACTTT,TRBV19,.,many,TRBJ1-6
CASSLVRAGSYEQYF,TGCGCCAGCAGCTTGGTCAGGGCGGGCTCCTACGAGCAGTACTTC,TRBV5-1,.,many,TRBJ2-7
CASSEHTGRNEQYF,TGTGCCAGCAGTGAACACACAGGGAGGAACGAGCAGTACTTC,TRBV6-1,.,.,TRBJ2-7
CASSQGLAGGPEETQYF,TGTGCCAGCAGCCAAGGGTTAGCGGGGGGACCTGAAGAGACCCAGTACTTC,TRBV3-1,TRBD2,few,TRBJ2-5
CASSKGDSLANTIYF,TGTGCCAGCAGCAAGGGGGACAGTTTGGCAAACACCATATATTTT,TRBV11-2,TRBD1,many,TRBJ1-3
CSAREPTRTGQAFF,TGCAGTGCTAGAGAACCGACACGGACGGGGCAAGCTTTCTTT,TRBV20-1,.,many,TRBJ1-1
CASSQASSYGYTF,TGTGCCAGCAGCCAAGCCAGCTCCTATGGCTACACCTTC,TRBV3-1,.,many,TRBJ1-2
CASSPRQESVATEAFF,TGTGCCAGCAGCCCACGACAGGAGAGCGTGGCCACTGAAGCTTTCTTT,TRBV11-1,.,many,TRBJ1-1
CASSPVDVLQGAVGTGELFF,TGTGCCAGCAGCCCCGTCGACGTGTTACAGGGGGCGGTTGGCACCGGGGAGCTGTTTTTT,TRBV13,TRBD1,few,TRBJ2-2
CASSLWGAGGYEQYF,TGTGCCAGCAGCTTGTGGGGGGCAGGGGGCTACGAGCAGTACTTC,TRBV5-6,.,.,TRBJ2-7
CASSYSRTGGDGYTF,TGTGCCAGCAGTTACTCGAGAACAGGGGGCGATGGCTACACCTTC,TRBV6-5,TRBD1,many,TRBJ1-2
CASSIGVGPTGVTGELFF,TGTGCCAGTAGTATAGGGGTAGGGCCAACCGGGGTCACCGGGGAGCTGTTTTTT,TRBV19,.,few,TRBJ2-2
CATSRDVGTEAFF,TGTGCCACCAGCAGAGATGTGGGCACTGAAGCTTTCTTT,TRBV15,.,many,TRBJ1-1
CASTVGDNSGNTIYF,TGTGCCAGCACTGTTGGGGACAACTCTGGAAACACCATATATTTT,TRBV2,.,many,TRBJ1-3
CAWSDRGEQPQHF,TGTGCCTGGAGTGACAGGGGCGAGCAGCCCCAGCATTTT,TRBV30,TRBD1,many,TRBJ1-5